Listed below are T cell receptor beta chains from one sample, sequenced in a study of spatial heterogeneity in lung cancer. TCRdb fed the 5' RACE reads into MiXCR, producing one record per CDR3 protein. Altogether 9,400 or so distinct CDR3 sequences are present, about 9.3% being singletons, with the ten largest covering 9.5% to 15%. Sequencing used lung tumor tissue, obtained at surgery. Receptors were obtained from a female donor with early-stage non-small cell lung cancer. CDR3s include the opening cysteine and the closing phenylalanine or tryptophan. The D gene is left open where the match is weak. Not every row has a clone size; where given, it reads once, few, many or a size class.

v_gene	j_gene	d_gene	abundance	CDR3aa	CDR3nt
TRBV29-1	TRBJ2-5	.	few	CSVGIQETQYF	TGCAGCGTTGGTATCCAAGAGACCCAGTACTTC
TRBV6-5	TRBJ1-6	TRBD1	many	CASKTGVGNSPLHF	TGTGCCAGCAAGACAGGGGTTGGCAATTCACCCCTCCACTTT
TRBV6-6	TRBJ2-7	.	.	CASSRTVFSYEQYF	TGTGCCAGCAGTCGGACAGTTTTTTCCTACGAGCAGTACTTC
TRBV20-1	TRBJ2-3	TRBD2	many	CSARASGGFGYTQYF	TGCAGTGCTAGAGCTAGCGGGGGGTTTGGGTATACGCAGTATTTT
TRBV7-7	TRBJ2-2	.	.	CASSLAPLGELFF	TGTGCCAGCAGCTTAGCCCCTCTCGGGGAGCTGTTTTTT
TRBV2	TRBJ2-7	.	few	CASSVFVEYEQYF	TGTGCCAGCAGTGTCTTTGTGGAATACGAGCAGTACTTC
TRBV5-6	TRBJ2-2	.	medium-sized	CASSYRTHTGELFF	TGTGCCAGCAGCTATCGGACCCACACCGGGGAGCTGTTTTTT
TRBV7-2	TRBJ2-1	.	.	CASSLSTHLGNEQFF	TGTGCCAGCAGCTTAAGTACACATTTGGGCAATGAGCAGTTCTTC
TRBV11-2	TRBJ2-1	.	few	CASSLGDPSSYNEQFF	TGTGCCAGCAGCTTAGGCGACCCGAGCTCCTACAATGAGCAGTTCTTC
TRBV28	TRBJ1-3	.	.	CASSGGTSSGNTIYF	TGTGCCAGCAGTGGGGGCACAAGCTCTGGAAACACCATATATTTT
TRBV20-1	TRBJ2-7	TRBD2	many	CSARDTGAGGTYEQYF	TGCAGTGCTAGAGATACGGGAGCGGGGGGGACCTACGAGCAGTACTTC
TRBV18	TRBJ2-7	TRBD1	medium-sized	CASSQGTGDYEQYF	TGTGCCAGCTCACAGGGGACAGGGGACTACGAGCAGTACTTC
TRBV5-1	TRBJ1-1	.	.	CASSSQGGNTEAFF	TGCGCCAGCAGCTCACAAGGGGGGAACACTGAAGCTTTCTTT
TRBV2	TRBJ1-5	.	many	CASRSTGSNQPQHF	TGTGCCAGCAGGAGCACAGGCAGCAATCAGCCCCAGCATTTT
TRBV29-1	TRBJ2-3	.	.	CSVDVLAALTDTQYF	TGCAGCGTTGACGTACTGGCGGCCCTCACAGATACGCAGTATTTT
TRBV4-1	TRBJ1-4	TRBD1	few	CASSYGGGGGEKLFF	TGCGCCAGCAGCTACGGAGGGGGCGGTGGTGAAAAACTGTTTTTT
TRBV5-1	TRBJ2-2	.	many	CASSLGDTRDTGELFF	TGCGCCAGCAGCTTGGGGGACACCCGGGACACCGGGGAGCTGTTTTTT
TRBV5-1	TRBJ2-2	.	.	CASSLTTKGTTGELFF	TGCGCCAGCAGCTTAACCACCAAGGGTACCACCGGGGAGCTGTTTTTT